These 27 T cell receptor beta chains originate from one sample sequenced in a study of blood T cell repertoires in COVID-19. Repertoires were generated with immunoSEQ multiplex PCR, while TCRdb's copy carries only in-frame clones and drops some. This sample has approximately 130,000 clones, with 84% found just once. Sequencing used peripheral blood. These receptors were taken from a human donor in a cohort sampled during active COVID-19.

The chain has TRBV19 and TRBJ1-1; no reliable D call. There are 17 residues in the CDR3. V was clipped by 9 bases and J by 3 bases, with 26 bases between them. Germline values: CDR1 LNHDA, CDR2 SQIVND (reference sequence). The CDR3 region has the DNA TGTGCCAGCTCCCTACTTGCAAACGTGGGCCGTGACACTGAAGCTTTCTTT. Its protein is CASSLLANVGRDTEAFF.

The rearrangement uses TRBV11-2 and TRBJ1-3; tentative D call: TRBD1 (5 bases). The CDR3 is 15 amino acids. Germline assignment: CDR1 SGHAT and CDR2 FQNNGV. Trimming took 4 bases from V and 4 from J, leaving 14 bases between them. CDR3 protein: CASSSIGVTGNTIYF. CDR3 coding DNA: TGTGCCAGCAGCTCAATAGGGGTGACAGGAAACACCATATATTTT.

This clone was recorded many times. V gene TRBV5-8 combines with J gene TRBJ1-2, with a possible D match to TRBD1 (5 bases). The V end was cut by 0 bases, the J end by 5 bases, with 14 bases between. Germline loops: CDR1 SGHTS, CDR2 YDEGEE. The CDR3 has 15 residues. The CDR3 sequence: CASSLDPGEGYGYTF. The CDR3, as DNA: TGTGCCAGCAGCTTGGACCCCGGGGAGGGGTATGGCTACACCTTC.

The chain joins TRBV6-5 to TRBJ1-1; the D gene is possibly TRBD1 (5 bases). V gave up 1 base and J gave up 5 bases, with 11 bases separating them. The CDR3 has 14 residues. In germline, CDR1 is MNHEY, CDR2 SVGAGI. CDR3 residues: CASSYFRVGTEAFF. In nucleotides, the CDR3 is TGTGCCAGCAGTTACTTCAGGGTTGGGACTGAAGCTTTCTTT.

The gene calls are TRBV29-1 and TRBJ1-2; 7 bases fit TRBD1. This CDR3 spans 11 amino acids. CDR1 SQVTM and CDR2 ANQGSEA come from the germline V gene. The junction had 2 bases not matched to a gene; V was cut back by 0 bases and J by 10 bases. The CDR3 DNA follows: TGCAGCGTTGAAGACAGGGGGGACTACACCTTC. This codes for CSVEDRGDYTF.

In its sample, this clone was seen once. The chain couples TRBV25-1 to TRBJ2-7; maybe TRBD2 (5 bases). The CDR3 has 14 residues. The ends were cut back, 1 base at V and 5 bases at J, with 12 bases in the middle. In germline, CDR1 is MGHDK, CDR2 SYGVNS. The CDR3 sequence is CASSESGVHNEQYF. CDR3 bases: TGTGCCAGCAGTGAATCCGGGGTGCACAACGAGCAGTACTTC.

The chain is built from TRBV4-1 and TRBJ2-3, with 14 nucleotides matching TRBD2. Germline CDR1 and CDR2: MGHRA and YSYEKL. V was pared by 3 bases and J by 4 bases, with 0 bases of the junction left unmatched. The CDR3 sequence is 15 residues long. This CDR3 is CASSQTSGGADTQYF. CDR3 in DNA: TGCGCCAGCAGCCAGACTAGCGGGGGGGCAGATACGCAGTATTTT.

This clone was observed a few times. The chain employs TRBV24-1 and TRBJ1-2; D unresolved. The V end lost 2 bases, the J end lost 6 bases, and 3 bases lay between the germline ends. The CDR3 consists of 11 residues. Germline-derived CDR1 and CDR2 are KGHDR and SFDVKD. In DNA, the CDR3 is TGTGCCACCAGTGATTCAGATGGCTACACCTTC. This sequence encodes CATSDSDGYTF.

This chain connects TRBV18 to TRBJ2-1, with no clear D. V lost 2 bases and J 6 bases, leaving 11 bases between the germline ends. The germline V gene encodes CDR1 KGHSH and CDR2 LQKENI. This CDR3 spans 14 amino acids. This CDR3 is CASSPARDSNEQFF. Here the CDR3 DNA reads TGTGCCAGCTCACCAGCTAGAGACTCCAATGAGCAGTTCTTC.

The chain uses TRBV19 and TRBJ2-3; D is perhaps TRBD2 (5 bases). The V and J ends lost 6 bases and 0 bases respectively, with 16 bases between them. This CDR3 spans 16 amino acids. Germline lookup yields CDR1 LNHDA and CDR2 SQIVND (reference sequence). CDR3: CASREVSTLSTDTQYF. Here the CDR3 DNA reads TGTGCCAGTAGGGAGGTTTCTACACTCAGCACAGATACGCAGTATTTT.

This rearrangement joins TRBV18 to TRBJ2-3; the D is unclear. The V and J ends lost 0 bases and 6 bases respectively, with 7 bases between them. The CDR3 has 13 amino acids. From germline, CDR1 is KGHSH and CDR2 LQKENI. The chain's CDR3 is CASSPPGEDTQYF. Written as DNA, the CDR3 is TGTGCCAGCTCACCACCTGGAGAGGATACGCAGTATTTT.

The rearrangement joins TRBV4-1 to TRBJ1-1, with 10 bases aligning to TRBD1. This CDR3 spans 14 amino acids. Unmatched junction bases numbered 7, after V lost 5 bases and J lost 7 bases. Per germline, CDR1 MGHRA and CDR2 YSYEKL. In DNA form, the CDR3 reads TGCGCCAGCAGCACGAGCGGGACAGGGGATGAAGCTTTCTTT. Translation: CASSTSGTGDEAFF.

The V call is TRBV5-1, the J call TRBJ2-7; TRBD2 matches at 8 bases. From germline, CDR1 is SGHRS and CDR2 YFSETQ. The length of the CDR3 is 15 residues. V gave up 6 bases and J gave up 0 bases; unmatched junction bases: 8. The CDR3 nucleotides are TGCGCCAGCAAGGACATAGCGGGGATCTCCTACGAGCAGTACTTC. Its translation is CASKDIAGISYEQYF.

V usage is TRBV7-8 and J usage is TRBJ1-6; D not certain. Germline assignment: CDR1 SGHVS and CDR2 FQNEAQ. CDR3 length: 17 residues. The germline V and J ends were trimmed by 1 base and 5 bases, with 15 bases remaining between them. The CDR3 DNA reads TGTGCCAGCAGCTTAGAGAGGAAGGCTGGAGATAATTCACCCCTCCACTTT. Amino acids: CASSLERKAGDNSPLHF.

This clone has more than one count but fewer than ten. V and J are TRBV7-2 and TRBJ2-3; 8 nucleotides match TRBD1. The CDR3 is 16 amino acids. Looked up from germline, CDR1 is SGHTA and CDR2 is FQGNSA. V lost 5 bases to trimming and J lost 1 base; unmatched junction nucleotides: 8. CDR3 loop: CASSATGGVGTDTQYF. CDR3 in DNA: TGTGCCAGCAGCGCCACAGGGGGTGTGGGCACAGATACGCAGTATTTT.

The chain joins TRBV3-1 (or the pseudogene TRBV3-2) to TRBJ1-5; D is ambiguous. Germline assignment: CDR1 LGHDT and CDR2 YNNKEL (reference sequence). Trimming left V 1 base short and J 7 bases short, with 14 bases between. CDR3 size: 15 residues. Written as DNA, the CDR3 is TGTGCCAGCAGCCAAGTAGGAGTTCATGGCCAGCCCCAGCATTTT. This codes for CASSQVGVHGQPQHF.

CDR3 region: CASSERDRGWNTGELFF. The CDR3 DNA is TGTGCCAGCAGTGAAAGGGACAGGGGGTGGAACACCGGGGAGCTGTTTTTT. The chain is built from TRBV2 and TRBJ2-2; 11 bases agree with TRBD1. Trimming took 2 bases from V and 1 from J; bases not matched to a gene: 3. The CDR3 is made up of 17 amino acids. The germline gives CDR1 SNHLY, CDR2 FYNNEI.

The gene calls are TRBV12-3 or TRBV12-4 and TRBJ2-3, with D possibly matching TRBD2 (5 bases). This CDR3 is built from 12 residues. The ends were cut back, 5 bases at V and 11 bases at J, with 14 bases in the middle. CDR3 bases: TGTGCCAGCAGTCGTTCCGGGGATCTGCAGTATTTT. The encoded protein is CASSRSGDLQYF.

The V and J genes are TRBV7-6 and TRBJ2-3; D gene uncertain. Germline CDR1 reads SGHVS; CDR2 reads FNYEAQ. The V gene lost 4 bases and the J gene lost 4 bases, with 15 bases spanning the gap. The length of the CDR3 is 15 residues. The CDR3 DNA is TGTGCCAGCAGCTCGTCGGCAGGTCTCGCAGATACGCAGTATTTT. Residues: CASSSSAGLADTQYF.

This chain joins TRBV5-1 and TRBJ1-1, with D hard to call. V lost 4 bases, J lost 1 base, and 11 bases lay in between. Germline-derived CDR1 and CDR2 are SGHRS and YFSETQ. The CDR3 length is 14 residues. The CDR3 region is CASSREGQNTEAFF. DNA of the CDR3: TGCGCCAGCAGCCGCGAGGGCCAGAACACTGAAGCTTTCTTT.

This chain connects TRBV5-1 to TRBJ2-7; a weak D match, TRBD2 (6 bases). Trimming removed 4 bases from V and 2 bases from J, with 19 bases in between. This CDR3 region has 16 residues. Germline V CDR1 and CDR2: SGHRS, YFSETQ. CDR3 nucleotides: TGCGCCAGCAGCCCCGAATTCTGGAGGGTTGCCTACGAGCAGTACTTC. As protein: CASSPEFWRVAYEQYF.

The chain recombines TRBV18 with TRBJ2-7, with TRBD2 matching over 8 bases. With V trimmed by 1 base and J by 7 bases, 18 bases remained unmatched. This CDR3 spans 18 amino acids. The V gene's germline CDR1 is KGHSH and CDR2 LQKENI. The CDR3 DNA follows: TGTGCCAGCTCACCACGATTGATGCTAGCGGGTAGCCTACGGGAGCAGTACTTC. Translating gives CASSPRLMLAGSLREQYF.

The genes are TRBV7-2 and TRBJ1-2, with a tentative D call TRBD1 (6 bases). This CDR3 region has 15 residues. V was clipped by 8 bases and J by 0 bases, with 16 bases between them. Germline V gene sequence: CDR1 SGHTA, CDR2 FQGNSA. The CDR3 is CASRAIQGPNYGYTF. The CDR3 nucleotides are TGTGCCAGCCGCGCGATCCAGGGGCCTAACTATGGCTACACCTTC.

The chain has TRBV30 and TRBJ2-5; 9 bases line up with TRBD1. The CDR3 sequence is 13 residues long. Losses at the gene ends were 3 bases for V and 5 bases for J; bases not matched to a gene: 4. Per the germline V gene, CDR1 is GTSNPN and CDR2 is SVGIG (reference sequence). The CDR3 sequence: CAWSDDRGETQYF. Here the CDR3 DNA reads TGTGCCTGGAGCGACGACAGGGGGGAGACCCAGTACTTC.

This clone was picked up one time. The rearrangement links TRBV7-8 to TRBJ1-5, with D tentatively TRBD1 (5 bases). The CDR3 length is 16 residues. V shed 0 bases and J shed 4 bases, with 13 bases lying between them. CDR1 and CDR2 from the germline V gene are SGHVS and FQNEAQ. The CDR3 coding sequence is TGTGCCAGCAGCTTAGCGGTCAGGGACTTGAATCAGCCCCAGCATTTT. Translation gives CASSLAVRDLNQPQHF.

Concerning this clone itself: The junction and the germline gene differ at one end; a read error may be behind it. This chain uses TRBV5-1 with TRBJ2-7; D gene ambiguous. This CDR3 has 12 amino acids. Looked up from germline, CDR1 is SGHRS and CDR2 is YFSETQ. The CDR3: CVSTDTSYEQYF. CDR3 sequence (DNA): TGCGTCAGCACCGACACCTCCTACGAGCAGTACTTC.

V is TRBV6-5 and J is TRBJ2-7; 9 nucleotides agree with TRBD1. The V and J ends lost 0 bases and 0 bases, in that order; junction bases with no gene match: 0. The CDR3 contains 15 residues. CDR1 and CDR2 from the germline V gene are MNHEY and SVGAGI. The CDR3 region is CASSYSTGGSYEQYF. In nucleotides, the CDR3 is TGTGCCAGCAGTTACTCGACAGGGGGCTCCTACGAGCAGTACTTC.